This entry lists 24 T cell receptor beta chains sequenced from one sample in a study of T cells after yellow fever vaccination. TCRdb redid the calling of the 5' RACE reads with MiXCR, one entry per CDR3 protein. The data show some 300,000 distinct CDR3 sequences, with about 10% seen just once and 3.3% held by the top ten. The sample in question was CD4+ T cells sorted from PBMCs, obtained 45 days after the yellow fever booster vaccination. Source of these receptors: a man younger than 35 who received the YFV17D yellow fever vaccine.

This clonotype was observed a single time. This may stem from a read error, because a much larger clone lies one nucleotide away. This sequence joins TRBV12-3 or TRBV12-4 and TRBJ2-5; D unresolved. V lost 3 bases and J lost 5, with 10 bases in between. The CDR3 is 13 residues long. CDR3 residues: CASSFEQRETQYF. The CDR3 DNA follows: TGTGCCAGCAGTTTCGAGCAGAGGGAGACCCAGTACTTC.

This clonotype was detected only a few times. This chain joins TRBV3-1 and TRBJ1-2; 7 nucleotides align to TRBD1. This CDR3 contains 15 residues. Germline V gene lookup returns CDR1 LGHDT and CDR2 YNNKEL (reference sequence). With V trimmed by 1 base and J by 2 bases, 4 bases remained unmatched. CDR3 nucleotides: TGTGCCAGCAGCCAAGGTAACAGGGGAAACTATGGCTACACCTTC. Translated, it gives CASSQGNRGNYGYTF.

This clonotype was observed many times. The chain is built from TRBV19 and TRBJ2-1; D unclear. The V gene lost 3 bases and the J gene lost 0 bases, with 3 bases spanning the gap. Per germline, CDR1 LNHDA and CDR2 SQIVND (reference sequence). The CDR3 consists of 13 residues. CDR3 sequence (DNA): TGTGCCAGTAGTATCAGCTCCTACAATGAGCAGTTCTTC. Its translation: CASSISSYNEQFF.

This clonotype was counted only a few times. V is TRBV12-3 or TRBV12-4 and J is TRBJ2-1, with 12 bases fitting TRBD2. The CDR3 sequence is 16 residues long. J lost 5 bases, V lost 1 base, and 3 bases had no gene match. CDR3 sequence: CASSLGASGGDNEQFF. CDR3 nucleotides: TGTGCCAGCAGTTTAGGAGCTAGCGGGGGGGACAATGAGCAGTTCTTC.

This clonotype was detected a few times. The V and J genes are TRBV7-2 and TRBJ1-6; D remains unclear. This CDR3 spans 14 amino acids. V was cut by 2 bases and J by 10 bases, with 12 bases left in between. CDR1 is SGHTA and CDR2 is FQGNSA in the germline V gene. For the CDR3, the DNA is TGTGCCAGCAGCTTAAATCCCGGTGGATCACCCCTCCACTTT. This codes for CASSLNPGGSPLHF.

This clonotype is categorized as medium-sized. This chain uses TRBV7-2 with TRBJ2-3; D is undetermined. The CDR3 totals 12 residues. Germline V gene sequence: CDR1 SGHTA, CDR2 FQGNSA. Trimming took off 3 bases at V and 5 bases at J, with 6 bases between the two ends. The CDR3 sequence is CASSFLRDTQYF. CDR3 in DNA: TGTGCCAGCAGCTTCCTAAGAGATACGCAGTATTTT.

This clonotype has just a few counts. The rearrangement links TRBV6-2 or TRBV6-3 to TRBJ1-1; tentatively, D is TRBD1 (5 bases). There are 13 residues in the CDR3. V dropped 6 bases and J dropped 6 bases, with 14 bases sitting between them. Germline CDR1 MNHEY, CDR2 SVGEGT. CDR3 residues: CASRVGEIPEAFF. The CDR3 DNA reads TGTGCCAGCAGGGTAGGGGAGATACCTGAAGCTTTCTTT.

V gene TRBV6-1 combines with J gene TRBJ1-2, with TRBD1 identical over 10 bases. The V gene end was trimmed by 4 bases and the J gene end by 3 bases; junction bases not matched to a gene: 5. Germline CDR1 and CDR2: MNHNS and SASEGT. The CDR3 loop spans 15 amino acids. CDR3 sequence (DNA): TGTGCCAGCAGTGCCCCGGGACAGGGGCACTATGGCTACACCTTC. As protein: CASSAPGQGHYGYTF.

This clonotype was recorded many times. The chain recombines TRBV12-5 with TRBJ2-6; 7 positions match TRBD1. The germline V gene encodes CDR1 LGHNT and CDR2 FRNRAP. The V and J ends lost 5 bases and 4 bases, in that order; junction bases with no gene match: 14. The CDR3 contains 18 residues. CDR3 coding DNA: TGTGCTAGTGGTCTTAGACAGGGAAGGGCGCGGGGGGCCAACGTCCTGACTTTC. It specifies CASGLRQGRARGANVLTF.

This chain joins TRBV11-2 and TRBJ2-1; D gene uncertain. Germline CDR1 reads SGHAT; CDR2 reads FQNNGV. V dropped 1 base and J dropped 9 bases, with 13 bases sitting between them. The CDR3 has 14 amino acids. In DNA, the CDR3 is TGTGCCAGCAGCTTAGTTCAAGTCCCCAGTGAGCAGTTCTTC. It specifies CASSLVQVPSEQFF.

This clonotype was seen more than once but under ten times. V gene TRBV5-8 combines with J gene TRBJ2-5; 15 bases fit TRBD2. The CDR3 totals 17 residues. Trimming took 4 bases from V and 2 from J; bases not matched to a gene: 6. CDR1 and CDR2 (germline): SGHTS, YDEGEE. CDR3 nucleotide sequence: TGTGCCAGCAGCCGGGGACTAGCGGGGGGCAGACAAGAGACCCAGTACTTC. Protein: CASSRGLAGGRQETQYF.

This clonotype was detected many times. This chain joins TRBV10-3 and TRBJ2-4; a weak D match, TRBD2 (5 bases). V shed 4 bases and J shed 6 bases, with 7 bases lying between them. The CDR3 length is 12 residues. The germline gives CDR1 ENHRY, CDR2 SYGVKD. CDR3 nucleotide sequence: TGTGCCATCAGTGCTGAGGGAAACATTCAGTACTTC. Translated: CAISAEGNIQYF.

The sample holds many counts of this clonotype. CDR3 in amino acids: CASSYLRGLGNTIYF. The CDR3 DNA follows: TGTGCCAGCAGTTACCTCAGGGGGCTAGGAAACACCATATATTTT. This chain links TRBV6-6 with TRBJ1-3; 8 positions agree with TRBD1. The CDR3 is 15 residues long. The germline CDR1 and CDR2 sequences are MNHNY and SVGAGI (reference sequence). The V and J ends lost 2 bases and 4 bases, in that order; junction bases with no gene match: 4.

This clonotype came up once. The chain recombines TRBV3-1 with TRBJ2-3; tentatively, D is TRBD1 (5 bases). In germline, CDR1 is LGHDT, CDR2 YNNKEL (reference sequence). V lost 0 bases, J lost 3 bases, and 10 bases lay in between. CDR3 length equals 15 residues. The CDR3 sequence: CASSQDRGRTDTQYF. Here the CDR3 DNA reads TGTGCCAGCAGCCAAGATAGGGGCAGGACAGATACGCAGTATTTT.

The sample holds a few counts of this clonotype. This chain links TRBV11-2 with TRBJ2-5, with no clear D. This CDR3 contains 14 residues. V shed 4 bases and J shed 5 bases, with 14 bases lying between them. CDR1 is SGHAT, CDR2 FQNNGV, per germline. The CDR3 loop is CASSSVSRAETQYF. The CDR3 nucleotides are TGTGCCAGCAGCTCAGTGAGCCGGGCGGAGACCCAGTACTTC.

The J gene is TRBJ2-1, the V gene TRBV7-9; D unresolved. The CDR3 has 16 residues. CDR1 is SEHNR and CDR2 is FQNEAQ in the germline V gene (reference sequence). Trimming removed 5 bases from V and 9 bases from J, with 23 bases in between. CDR3 bases: TGTGCCAGCAGCCTGCCTTCTCCGCGGATCCCCGGTGAGCAGTTCTTC. This gives the protein CASSLPSPRIPGEQFF.

This clonotype was counted only a few times. The chain employs TRBV29-1 and TRBJ2-5; D call uncertain. Trimming pared 7 bases from V and 0 bases from J, leaving 9 bases between. The CDR3 is made up of 12 amino acids. Per the germline V gene, CDR1 is SQVTM and CDR2 is ANQGSEA. CDR3 coding DNA: TGCAGCGCCGAACCGTACCAAGAGACCCAGTACTTC. As protein: CSAEPYQETQYF.

The rearrangement uses TRBV4-3 and TRBJ2-5; D is undetermined. Between the trimmed V and J ends, which lost 1 base and 7 bases, there was a span of 13 bases. The CDR3 has 14 amino acids. CDR1 and CDR2 (germline): LGHNA, YSLEER. The CDR3 reads CASSQGTLDGTQYF. DNA for the CDR3: TGCGCCAGCAGCCAAGGGACCTTAGATGGGACCCAGTACTTC.

J is TRBJ2-5 and V is TRBV2, with TRBD2 as a possible D gene (6 bases). CDR1 and CDR2 from the germline V gene are SNHLY and FYNNEI. V gave up 6 bases and J gave up 0 bases, with 11 bases separating them. The CDR3 length is 14 residues. CDR3 sequence (DNA): TGTGCCAGCAGCGGGGGTTCCTACCAAGAGACCCAGTACTTC. It translates to CASSGGSYQETQYF.

V usage is TRBV7-2 and J usage is TRBJ2-7; D is possibly TRBD2 (5 bases). Per germline, CDR1 SGHTA and CDR2 FQGNSA. Trimming pared 7 bases from V and 3 bases from J, leaving 16 bases between. This CDR3 is built from 14 residues. The CDR3 loop is CASKTEGTYYEQYF. CDR3 in DNA: TGTGCCAGCAAGACCGAGGGAACATACTACGAGCAGTACTTC.

This clonotype showed up just a few times. The V and J genes are TRBV5-5 and TRBJ2-6; D remains ambiguous. Germline V gives CDR1 SGHKS, CDR2 YYEKEE (reference sequence). The CDR3 is 17 residues long. The V and J ends lost 3 bases and 0 bases respectively, with 13 bases between them. The CDR3 region has the DNA TGTGCCAGCAGCTACCAGGCTTTTGTCTCTGGGGCCAACGTCCTGACTTTC. This translates into CASSYQAFVSGANVLTF. The entire variable domain, with the rest obtained from reference TRBV5-5 and TRBJ2-6, is as follows: DAGVTQSPTHLIKTRGQQVTLRCSPISGHKSVSWYQQVLGQGPQFIFQYYEKEERGRGNFPDRFSARQFPNYSSELNVNALLLGDSALYLCASSYQAFVSGANVLTFGAGSRLTVL.

As DNA, the CDR3 is TGTGCCATCAGTGAGTCGAGGGGGGTTTATCGGGAGCAGTACGTC. Amino acid sequence: CAISESRGVYREQYV. The chain uses TRBV10-3 and TRBJ2-7; possibly TRBD1 or TRBD2 for D (6 bases each). V gave up 0 bases and J gave up 7 bases, with 16 bases separating them. Germline CDR1 ENHRY, CDR2 SYGVKD. The CDR3 consists of 15 residues.

This clonotype has only a few counts. The gene calls are TRBV20-1 and TRBJ2-1, with no clear D. CDR1 and CDR2 (germline): DFQATT, SNEGSKA (reference sequence). The germline V and J ends were trimmed by 5 bases and 9 bases, with 17 bases remaining between them. CDR3 length: 13 residues. CDR3 nucleotides: TGCAGTGCTCCCTCTTCAAGCCACGCTGAGCAGTTCTTC. Protein product: CSAPSSSHAEQFF.

This clonotype was seen a few times. The CDR3 sequence: CASSYEYLEQFF. The CDR3 DNA follows: TGTGCCAGCAGTTACGAGTATCTCGAGCAGTTCTTC. This chain connects TRBV6-2 or TRBV6-3 to TRBJ2-1; unclear D gene. Germline V gene sequence: CDR1 MNHEY, CDR2 SVGEGT. This CDR3 has 12 amino acids. The V and J ends lost 2 bases and 10 bases respectively, with 9 bases between them.